These T cell receptor beta chains were read from a single sample in a study of T cell changes during pregnancy in multiple sclerosis. Measured with immunoSEQ multiplex PCR; TCRdb has only the in-frame clones, and not every one. The top ten clones hold around 2.8% of a sample with over 45,000 clones, around nine tenths of them seen once. The starting material was peripheral blood, obtained in the third trimester of pregnancy. The receptors shown here come from a female donor in good health, enrolled as a control in a pregnancy study. CDR3s include the opening cysteine and the closing phenylalanine or tryptophan. A D gene is named only where the DNA matches it firmly. Size values are once, few and many counts, or a class for expanded clones, and some rows have none.

>13|TRBV19|.|.|TRBJ2-1
CASSEANYNEQFF
TGTGCCAGTAGTGAGGCCAACTACAATGAGCAGTTCTTC
>12|TRBV9|.|.|TRBJ2-7
CASGRELNEQYF
TGTGCCAGCGGCCGGGAGCTCAACGAGCAGTACTTC
>15|TRBV5-1|.|.|TRBJ2-7
CASSLSGSGSYEQYF
TGCGCCAGCAGCTTGAGTGGTAGTGGCTCCTACGAGCAGTACTTC
>14|TRBV7-7|TRBD1|.|TRBJ2-1
CASSPADRGNEQFF
TGTGCTAGCAGCCCAGCGGACAGGGGGAATGAGCAGTTCTTC
>13|TRBV11-3|TRBD2|.|TRBJ2-1
CASSGTTYNEQFF
TGTGCCTCCTCCGGGACTACCTACAATGAGCAGTTCTTC
>14|TRBV13|.|.|TRBJ1-4
CASSQSPQGVKLFF
TGTGCCAGCAGCCAAAGCCCACAGGGAGTGAAACTGTTTTTT
>16|TRBV6-5|TRBD2|.|TRBJ2-2
CASSYSITSVGGELFF
TGTGCCAGCAGTTACTCGATCACTAGCGTGGGCGGGGAGCTGTTTTTT
>15|TRBV29-1|TRBD2|.|TRBJ2-7
CSVVGTSGSSYEQYF
TGCAGCGTTGTAGGGACTAGCGGGAGCTCCTACGAGCAGTACTTC
>14|TRBV4-3|.|few|TRBJ2-6
CASSQDFGANVLTF
TGCGCCAGCAGCCAAGACTTTGGGGCCAACGTCCTGACTTTC
>13|TRBV5-8|.|.|TRBJ1-2
CASSPRVIYGYTF
TGTGCCAGCAGCCCTAGAGTCATCTATGGCTACACCTTC
>13|TRBV5-4|TRBD1|.|TRBJ1-2
CASSLDRGDGYTF
TGTGCCAGCAGCTTGGACAGGGGCGATGGCTACACCTTC
>14|TRBV7-9|TRBD1|.|TRBJ2-5
CASSDRGREETQYF
TGTGCCAGCAGCGACAGGGGGCGGGAAGAGACCCAGTACTTC
>15|TRBV5-6|TRBD2|.|TRBJ2-1
CASSLVGLGGNEQFF
TGTGCCAGCAGCTTGGTAGGACTGGGGGGGAATGAGCAGTTCTTC
>19|TRBV5-1|TRBD1|.|TRBJ2-7
CASSPSGTGLLNSSYEQYF
TGCGCCAGCAGCCCCTCCGGGACAGGGTTGCTCAATAGCTCCTACGAGCAGTACTTC
>16|TRBV28|.|.|TRBJ2-7
CASSFTGNFFSYEQYF
TGTGCCAGCAGCTTTACGGGTAACTTCTTCTCCTACGAGCAGTACTTC
>15|TRBV7-9|TRBD1|.|TRBJ1-6
CASSPSPDRPSPLHF
TGTGCCAGCAGTCCATCCCCGGACAGGCCCTCACCCCTCCACTTT
>15|TRBV10-3|.|.|TRBJ1-4
CAISEWRGTNEKLFF
TGTGCCATCAGTGAGTGGAGGGGAACTAATGAAAAACTGTTTTTT
>13|TRBV4-1|.|.|TRBJ1-1
CASSQINGGEAFF
TGCGCCAGCAGCCAAATAAACGGAGGTGAAGCTTTCTTT
>14|TRBV7-3|TRBD1|.|TRBJ2-1
CASSLMRTGDEQFF
TGTGCCAGCAGCTTAATGCGGACAGGGGATGAGCAGTTCTTC
>15|TRBV28|TRBD2|once|TRBJ2-7
CASSLRTSGRYEQYF
TGTGCCAGCAGTTTACGGACTAGCGGGAGATACGAGCAGTACTTC
>14|TRBV7-9|TRBD2|.|TRBJ2-2
CASSQSGDTGELFF
TGTGCCAGCAGCCAGAGCGGGGACACCGGGGAGCTGTTTTTT
>17|TRBV11-2|.|once|TRBJ2-1
CASSSGEGGLLMDEQFF
TGTGCCAGCAGCTCCGGAGAGGGTGGCCTTCTGATGGATGAGCAGTTCTTC
>13|TRBV19|TRBD1|few|TRBJ1-1
CASSTDRDTEAFF
TGTGCCAGTAGTACCGACAGGGACACTGAAGCTTTCTTT
>17|TRBV5-4|.|.|TRBJ2-2
CASSLSWVAANTGELFF
TGTGCCAGCAGCTTGAGTTGGGTAGCGGCGAACACCGGGGAGCTGTTTTTT
>12|TRBV5-4|.|once|TRBJ1-1
CASSAWGVEAFF
TGTGCCAGCAGCGCCTGGGGCGTAGAAGCTTTCTTT
>16|TRBV11-2|TRBD2|.|TRBJ2-1
CASSLDPSGSYNEQFF
TGTGCCAGCAGCTTAGATCCTAGCGGGAGCTACAATGAGCAGTTCTTC
>13|TRBV2|TRBD1|.|TRBJ1-1
CASSSQQGVEAFF
TGTGCCAGCAGCTCACAACAGGGGGTTGAAGCTTTCTTT
>16|TRBV28|.|.|TRBJ1-5
CASSLSGTLSNQPQHF
TGTGCCAGCAGTTTGAGTGGTACTTTAAGCAATCAGCCCCAGCATTTT
>17|TRBV21-1|.|.|TRBJ1-5
CASSLGQGKYSNQPQHF
TGTGCCAGCAGTTTGGGACAGGGTAAATACAGCAATCAGCCCCAGCATTTT
>14|TRBV5-1|TRBD1|few|TRBJ1-5
CASSLGTGNQPQHF
TGCGCCAGCAGCTTGGGGACAGGGAATCAGCCCCAGCATTTT
>13|TRBV27|.|.|TRBJ2-1
CASSLNGYNEQFF
TGTGCCAGCAGTTTAAACGGTTACAATGAGCAGTTCTTC
>17|TRBV5-4|TRBD2|.|TRBJ2-1
CASSFPILAGGVSEQFF
TGTGCCAGCAGCTTTCCAATACTAGCGGGAGGAGTTAGTGAGCAGTTCTTC
>16|TRBV5-1|.|.|TRBJ2-3
CASSLGIGGGTDTQYF
TGCGCCAGCAGCTTAGGTATCGGGGGAGGCACAGATACGCAGTATTTT
>15|TRBV18|TRBD2|.|TRBJ2-3
CASSPQGGGTDTQYF
TGTGCCAGCTCACCACAGGGAGGGGGCACAGATACGCAGTATTTT
>15|TRBV27|.|.|TRBJ1-1
CASSFGGGLKGEAFF
TGTGCCAGCAGTTTCGGGGGAGGTCTCAAGGGTGAAGCTTTCTTT
>12|TRBV19|.|.|TRBJ1-5
CASSRGHQPQHF
TGTGCCAGTAGCAGGGGCCATCAGCCCCAGCATTTT
>15|TRBV25-1|TRBD2|.|TRBJ2-7
CASSPTSGSTYEQYF
TGTGCCAGCAGTCCGACTAGCGGGAGTACCTACGAGCAGTACTTC
>13|TRBV9|.|.|TRBJ2-7
CASSVAPTYEQYF
TGTGCCAGCAGCGTAGCCCCTACCTACGAGCAGTACTTC
>15|TRBV19|TRBD1|.|TRBJ1-5
CASSTSTGINQPQHF
TGTGCCAGTAGTACCTCGACAGGGATTAATCAGCCCCAGCATTTT
>14|TRBV27|.|.|TRBJ2-7
CASSLSGHPYEQYF
TGTGCCAGCAGTTTATCGGGACACCCCTACGAGCAGTACTTC
>16|TRBV6-6|.|few|TRBJ1-2
CASTMRGGLLNYGYTF
TGTGCCAGCACCATGCGGGGCGGACTTCTTAACTATGGCTACACCTTC
>13|TRBV13|.|.|TRBJ2-1
CASSQERDLAQFF
TGTGCCAGCAGCCAAGAGAGAGATCTCGCTCAGTTCTTC
>16|TRBV14|.|.|TRBJ2-3
CASSQDRGSRMDTQYF
TGTGCCAGCAGCCAGGATAGGGGTAGCCGGATGGATACGCAGTATTTT
>15|TRBV18|TRBD1|.|TRBJ1-1
CASSRLTGEDTEAFF
TGTGCCAGCTCACGCTTGACAGGGGAGGACACTGAAGCTTTCTTT
>13|TRBV5-6|.|once|TRBJ1-1
CASSLQVIREAFF
TGTGCCAGCAGCTTGCAGGTTATCCGTGAAGCTTTCTTT
>13|TRBV6-1|.|.|TRBJ2-5
CASSEVPAETQYF
TGTGCCAGCAGTGAAGTGCCTGCGGAGACCCAGTACTTC
>15|TRBV19|TRBD2|few|TRBJ2-3
CASRERAGASDTQYF
TGTGCCAGTAGGGAAAGAGCGGGGGCTTCAGATACGCAGTATTTT
>14|TRBV19|.|.|TRBJ2-7
CASSGSGSLYEQYF
TGTGCCAGTAGTGGGAGCGGGTCCCTCTACGAGCAGTACTTC
>17|TRBV10-3|TRBD1|.|TRBJ1-1
CAITEGQGGFRNTEAFF
TGTGCCATTACGGAGGGACAGGGGGGCTTTCGAAACACTGAAGCTTTCTTT
>15|TRBV5-1|TRBD2|.|TRBJ2-7
CASSYPSGGSYEQYF
TGCGCCAGCAGCTACCCTAGCGGGGGCTCCTACGAGCAGTACTTC
>15|TRBV18|.|.|TRBJ1-2
CASSPQAVDGYGYTF
TGTGCCAGCTCACCACAGGCGGTCGATGGCTATGGCTACACCTTC
>14|TRBV9|.|.|TRBJ2-5
CASSSTGLQETQYF
TGTGCCAGCAGCTCGACAGGACTTCAAGAGACCCAGTACTTC
>14|TRBV5-4|TRBD2|.|TRBJ2-5
CASSSPRGGETQYF
TGTGCCAGCAGCTCCCCAAGGGGAGGGGAGACCCAGTACTTC
>16|TRBV7-2|TRBD2|.|TRBJ2-7
CASSLGSPSGSYEQYF
TGTGCCAGCAGCTTAGGGTCCCCTAGCGGTTCGTACGAGCAGTACTTC
>13|TRBV5-1|.|.|TRBJ1-1
CASSSNRRERAFF
TGCGCCAGCAGCTCTAATCGGAGGGAAAGAGCTTTCTTT